One and the same sample provided the 8 T cell receptor beta chains below, sequenced in a study of shared clonotypes between healthy human individuals. The naive CD8 population came from CD45RO-negative cells selected for CCR7, without terminally differentiated effector memory CD45RA+ cells. The data were produced by immunoSEQ multiplex PCR, yet TCRdb's version contains in-frame clones alone and is incomplete. The repertoire holds approximately 740,000 clones, with over 90% as singletons. The sample consisted of naive CD8+ T cells sorted from blood. The receptors here all came from a young man in good health.

V and J are TRBV27 and TRBJ2-7; either TRBD1 or TRBD2 may supply D (5 bases each). Trimming took off 0 bases at V and 2 bases at J, with 11 bases between the two ends. The germline V gene has CDR1 MNHEY and CDR2 SMNVEV (reference sequence). This CDR3 is 15 amino acids long. The DNA for the CDR3 is TGTGCCAGCAGTTTATCCTGGGACGGGGCCTACGAGCAGTACTTC. This encodes CASSLSWDGAYEQYF.

This sequence joins TRBV28 and TRBJ2-1; 13 bases fit TRBD2. CDR1 and CDR2 (germline): MDHEN, SYDVKM. J lost 3 bases, V lost 3 bases, and 17 bases had no gene match. This CDR3 has 21 residues. The DNA of the CDR3 is TGTGCCAGCAGTTTTTTCTCACATTCCGGGACTAGCGGGACCATCTACAATGAGCAGTTCTTC. Translated, it gives CASSFFSHSGTSGTIYNEQFF.

This sequence joins TRBV10-1 and TRBJ2-3, with unresolved D. Trimming removed 5 bases from V and 3 bases from J, with 9 bases in between. CDR1 and CDR2 (germline): WNHNN, SYGVQD (reference sequence). The CDR3 covers 13 residues. CDR3 nucleotides: TGCGCCAGCAGTCCGACTGAGACAGATACGCAGTATTTT. Encoded protein: CASSPTETDTQYF.

This sequence joins TRBV5-1 and TRBJ2-1, with 7 positions matching TRBD2. CDR3 size: 14 residues. Looked up from germline, CDR1 is SGHRS and CDR2 is YFSETQ. The trim removed 4 bases at V and 4 bases at J, leaving 5 bases unmatched. The CDR3, as DNA: TGCGCCAGCAGCAACTCCGGGGGGTACAATGAGCAGTTCTTC. This sequence encodes CASSNSGGYNEQFF.

The J gene is TRBJ2-5, the V gene TRBV4-1; 7 positions agree with TRBD2. Germline loops: CDR1 MGHRA, CDR2 YSYEKL. Trimming took 0 bases from V and 5 from J; bases not matched to a gene: 6. The CDR3 is 15 amino acids. CDR3 DNA: TGCGCCAGCAGCCAAGAGGCGGGAGACGACGAGACCCAGTACTTC. Protein product: CASSQEAGDDETQYF.

The rearrangement links TRBV7-9 to TRBJ2-7; D gene ambiguous. The CDR3 sequence is 13 residues long. Germline assignment: CDR1 SEHNR and CDR2 FQNEAQ (reference sequence). Trimming took 0 bases from V and 6 from J, leaving 9 bases between them. The CDR3, as DNA: TGTGCCAGCAGCTTAGCCACCCCCCGCGAGCAGTACTTC. Amino acid sequence: CASSLATPREQYF. Using reference TRBV7-9 and TRBJ2-7 for the parts outside the CDR3, the full variable domain is DTGVSQNPRHKITKRGQNVTFRCDPISEHNRLYWYRQTLGQGPEFLTYFQNEAQLEKSRLLSDRFSAERPKGSFSTLEIQRTEQGDSAMYLCASSLATPREQYFGPGTRLTVT.

With regard to this clone: This is likely a read error, given that the CDR3 carries no conserved phenylalanine or tryptophan at its end. Because the CDR3's place on the DNA is in doubt, the DNA is left out and the CDR3 is given as listed by TCRdb. The chain joins TRBV19 to TRBJ1-2; the DNA was not compared with TRBD1, the D call given in the table. Per germline, CDR1 LNHDA and CDR2 SQIVND (reference sequence). Including both end residues, the CDR3 is 13 amino acids long. CDR3 amino acids: CASSTPGTGAAFV.

This rearrangement joins TRBV4-3 to TRBJ2-7; the D gene is possibly TRBD2 (6 bases). Between the trimmed V and J ends, which lost 0 bases and 6 bases, there was a span of 9 bases. Germline lookup yields CDR1 LGHNA and CDR2 YSLEER. The CDR3 has 13 residues. CDR3 sequence reads: CASSQDLGGEQYF. The DNA of the CDR3 is TGCGCCAGCAGCCAAGATCTGGGGGGCGAGCAGTACTTC.